The subject of this entry is one T cell receptor beta chain. This receptor's antigen is unknown. Base quality data are lacking; no much larger clone is found one base away. This entry comes from a study of blood T cells in healthy people across ages (dated by TCRdb to 2014 to 2015). In terms of the full investigation: In model experiments, template switching captured about one uniquely barcoded TCR beta cDNA molecule for every two T cells. To track age-related changes in TCR beta repertoire diversity, the study relied on deep sequencing normalized with unique cDNA molecular identifiers. Donors were grouped into four age groups: young (average 16 years), middle-aged (39), aged (about 60) and long-lived (about 89). Donors of different ages were randomly distributed across sequencing lanes to avoid experimental bias. Two additional independent replicas of 1 million unique cDNA reads from the same blood draw were analyzed for two donors (one aged 18 to 29 and one aged 80 or older).

Donors were 40 or so systemically healthy Caucasian individuals from Russia aged 6 to 90 years. Each donor gave ten milliliters of peripheral blood, drawn into EDTA-treated Vacutainer tubes. Ficoll-Paque density-gradient centrifugation was used to isolate PBMCs, with at least 7 million per sample. Trizol reagent was used to extract total RNA from the PBMCs, yielding at least 6 micrograms per sample. For every donor, an aliquot of PBMCs went through flow cytometry to measure the percentages of naive CD45RAhigh/CD27high T cells. Receptor libraries were prepared by 5' RACE. Sequencing instrument: Illumina HiSeq 2500. A second PCR of about 6 to 11 cycles was performed with a sample-barcoded 5' primer and a J-beta primer mix. Each TCR beta cDNA molecule received a unique molecular identifier from a template-switch 5' adaptor carrying 12 random nucleotides. Each sample yielded at least 3 million CDR3-containing paired-end reads. All of the RNA was converted into first-strand cDNA using the Mint cDNA synthesis kit, with a TRBC-specific oligonucleotide serving as the primer. Following uracil-DNA glycosylase treatment, a first 18-cycle PCR with universal primers M1SS and BC2_uni_R was performed on all cDNA. The original methods were these. For normalization, 1 million high-quality reads were randomly selected from each sample, with every read carrying a distinct molecular identifier. Reads sharing molecular identifiers were discarded rather than binned into consensus sequences. CDR3 identification, clonotype clustering and error correction used MiTCR with a Q25 quality threshold and the strictest error-elimination algorithm. A nonparametric unseen species model with Euler transformation was used to estimate a lower bound on total TCR beta diversity. TCRdb reprocessing: public reads trimmed at Q25 with fastp, clones called with MiXCR, in-frame beta chains kept. Every distinct CDR3 protein forms one entry, paired with its most common genes and DNA. The V and J calls, along with clone size, are taken from TCRdb and not from the paper's own processing. This sample lists some 700,000 distinct CDR3 sequences; 22% were detected once. Around a fifth of the sample belongs to the ten largest clones.

Including the terminal cysteine and phenylalanine, the CDR3 comprises 14 residues. Only the CDR3 portion is preserved as DNA: 42 bases, with reading frame beginning at the first base. According to the germline V gene (reference sequence), CDR1 reads DFQATT and CDR2 reads SNEGSKA. Points the paper makes about the study in general: Because donor CMV infection status was unknown, age-related changes in expanded clonotypes were potentially confounded. Estimates of total diversity based on one million sequenced T cells were regarded as lower bounds and as underestimates. Conclusive comparison of naive and antigen-experienced compartments was prevented by the profiling of bulk unsorted PBMCs. Compared with the aged group, the long-lived group had more naive CD4+ T cells, fewer expanded clones and increased TCR diversity, a pattern suggesting age selection. Observed TCR beta diversity correlated strongly with the percentage of naive T cells measured by flow cytometry. Observed TCR beta diversity per million T cells fell roughly linearly with age, and a significant reduction was already apparent by age around 44.

Sample: blood. The chain is assembled from TRBV20-1 and TRBJ2-5; TRBD1 matches 8 bases in the middle. The DNA end is a closer match to TRBJ2-7, so the J assignment may be wrong. The sequence derives from a man aged 70 or older in good health. CDR3 reads: CSAWRQGLSYEQYF. The DNA is as follows: TGCAGTGCCTGGAGACAGGGGCTGTCCTACGAGCAGTACTTC.